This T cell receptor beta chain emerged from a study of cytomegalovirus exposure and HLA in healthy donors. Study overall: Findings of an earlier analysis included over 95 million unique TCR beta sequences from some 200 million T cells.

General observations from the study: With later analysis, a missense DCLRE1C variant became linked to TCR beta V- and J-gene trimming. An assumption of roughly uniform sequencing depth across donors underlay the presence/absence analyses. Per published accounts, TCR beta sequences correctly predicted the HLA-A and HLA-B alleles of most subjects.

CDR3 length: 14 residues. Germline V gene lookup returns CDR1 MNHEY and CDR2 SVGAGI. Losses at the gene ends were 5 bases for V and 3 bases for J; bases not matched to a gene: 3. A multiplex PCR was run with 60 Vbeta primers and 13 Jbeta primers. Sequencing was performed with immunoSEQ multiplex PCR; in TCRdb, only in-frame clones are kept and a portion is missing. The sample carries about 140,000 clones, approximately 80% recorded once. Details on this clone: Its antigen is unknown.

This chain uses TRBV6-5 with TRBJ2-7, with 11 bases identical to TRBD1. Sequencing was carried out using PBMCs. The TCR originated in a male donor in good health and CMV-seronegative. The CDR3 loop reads CASSMGTGGYEQYF. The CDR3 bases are TGTGCCAGCAGTATGGGGACAGGGGGCTACGAGCAGTACTTC.